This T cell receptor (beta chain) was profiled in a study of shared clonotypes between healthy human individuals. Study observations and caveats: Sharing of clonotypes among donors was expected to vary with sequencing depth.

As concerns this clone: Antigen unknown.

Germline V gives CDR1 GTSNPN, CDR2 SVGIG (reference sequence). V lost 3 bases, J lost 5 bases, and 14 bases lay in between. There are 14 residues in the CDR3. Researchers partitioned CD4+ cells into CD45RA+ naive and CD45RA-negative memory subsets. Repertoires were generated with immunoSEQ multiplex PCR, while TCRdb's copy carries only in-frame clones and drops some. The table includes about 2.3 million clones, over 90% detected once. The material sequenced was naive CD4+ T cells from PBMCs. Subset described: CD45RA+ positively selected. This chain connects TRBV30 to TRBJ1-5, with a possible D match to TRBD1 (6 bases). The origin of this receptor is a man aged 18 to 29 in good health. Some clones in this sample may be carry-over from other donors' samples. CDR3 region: CAWRKGGQHQPQHF. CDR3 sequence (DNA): TGTGCCTGGAGGAAGGGGGGCCAGCATCAGCCCCAGCATTTT.